Shown below are 30 T cell receptor beta chains from a single sample sequenced in a study of T cells in Graves' hyperthyroidism and ophthalmopathy (dated by TCRdb to between 2018 and 2021). The method was multiplex PCR. The data were produced on an Illumina HiSeq 2000. Amplification of TCR beta CDR3 regions was carried out from RNA transcripts. The TCR CDR3 was subjected to a first round of RT-PCR using the HTBI primer set and the Qiagen OneStep RT-PCR kit. TCRdb reprocessing: public reads trimmed at Q25 with fastp, clones called with MiXCR, in-frame beta chains kept. Rows with one shared CDR3 protein collapse into an entry with the most common genes and DNA. Present in this sample are around 600,000 distinct CDR3 sequences, more than 13% of which were seen just once. Roughly 7% of the sample is held by the ten biggest clonotypes. Sequencing used blood. These receptors were obtained from a woman younger than 30 with Graves' ophthalmopathy.

This clonotype occurred many times. The chain uses TRBV30 and TRBJ2-2; a weak D match, TRBD1 (6 bases). Germline assignment: CDR1 GTSNPN and CDR2 SVGIG (reference sequence). The CDR3 runs 15 residues. V was cut by 2 bases and J by 4 bases, with 14 bases left in between. This chain's CDR3 is CAWSPGVRSTGELFF. The CDR3 DNA reads as TGTGCCTGGAGTCCAGGGGTTAGGAGCACCGGGGAGCTGTTTTTT.

This clonotype has more than one count but fewer than ten. The V call is TRBV29-1, the J call TRBJ1-5; D is possibly TRBD1 (6 bases). Germline V lookup: CDR1 SQVTM, CDR2 ANQGSEA. V was cut by 8 bases and J by 5 bases, with 13 bases left in between. The CDR3 has 12 residues. The CDR3 spells CSFSTGDQPQHF. CDR3 sequence (DNA): TGCAGCTTTTCGACAGGCGATCAGCCCCAGCATTTT.

This clonotype came up many times. The chain carries TRBV7-2 and TRBJ2-3; weak D call: TRBD1 (6 bases). Trimming removed 0 bases at V and 2 bases at J, with 15 bases between. The CDR3 loop spans 17 amino acids. Germline CDR1 reads SGHTA; CDR2 reads FQGNSA. The DNA of the CDR3 is TGTGCCAGCAGCTTAGCGCGGCTGGGACACACCACAGATACGCAGTATTTT. Its protein is CASSLARLGHTTDTQYF.

At least ten counts were recorded for this clonotype. The chain uses TRBV11-3 and TRBJ2-7; D gene ambiguous. The CDR3 has 12 residues. Between the trimmed V and J ends, which lost 5 bases and 0 bases, there was a span of 5 bases. Germline assignment: CDR1 SGHNT and CDR2 YENEEA. The CDR3 is CASSPFSYEQYF. The CDR3, as DNA: TGTGCCAGCAGCCCTTTCTCCTACGAGCAGTACTTC.

The chain carries TRBV6-1 and TRBJ2-3, with 11 bases lining up with TRBD2. V lost 5 bases, J lost 3 bases, and 4 bases stayed unmatched. Germline loops: CDR1 MNHNS, CDR2 SASEGT. The CDR3 consists of 15 residues. CDR3 protein: CASSKLAGATDTQYF. The CDR3 DNA reads as TGTGCCAGCAGTAAACTAGCGGGAGCAACAGATACGCAGTATTTT.

This clonotype was seen a few times. The V gene is TRBV2, the J gene TRBJ1-4, with TRBD1 matching 7 bases. With V trimmed by 8 bases and J by 8 bases, 14 bases remained unmatched. The germline V gene encodes CDR1 SNHLY and CDR2 FYNNEI. The CDR3 has 15 residues. The DNA of the CDR3 is TGTGCCAGCGGGGGTAGTCAGGGGGGTTTCGAAAAACTGTTTTTT. This codes for CASGGSQGGFEKLFF.

Ten or more counts support this clonotype. V gene TRBV6-2 or TRBV6-3 combines with J gene TRBJ2-3; 7 bases match TRBD2. V shed 4 bases and J 4 bases; nucleotides not matched to a gene: 17. Germline CDR1 MNHEY, CDR2 SVGEGT. The CDR3 runs to 18 residues. CDR3 coding DNA: TGTGCCAGCAGTTCCGACTCCGGGACTACAGTCCTGGCAGATACGCAGTATTTT. Protein sequence: CASSSDSGTTVLADTQYF.

This clonotype was seen many times. The chain couples TRBV7-2 to TRBJ1-5; TRBD1 agrees at 10 bases. J lost 5 bases, V lost 6 bases, and 7 bases had no gene match. CDR1 is SGHTA, CDR2 FQGNSA, per germline. This CDR3 spans 15 amino acids. The CDR3 sequence is CASSRDRGLDQPQHF. As DNA, the CDR3 is TGTGCCAGCAGTAGAGACAGGGGGCTGGATCAGCCCCAGCATTTT. Full variable domain (outside the CDR3, taken from reference TRBV7-2 and TRBJ1-5): GAGVSQSPSNKVTEKGKDVELRCDPISGHTALYWYRQSLGQGLEFLIYFQGNSAPDKSGLPSDRFSAERTGGSVSTLTIQRTQQEDSAVYLCASSRDRGLDQPQHFGDGTRLSIL.

This clonotype was counted many times. At one end the junction does not follow the germline gene, possibly because of a read error. The V gene is TRBV7-7, the J gene TRBJ2-5; 12 bases are a match to TRBD1. Germline V gene lookup returns CDR1 SSHAT and CDR2 FNYEAQ (reference sequence). This CDR3 has 15 amino acids. The CDR3 sequence is CASSPPGQGAETQYF. The CDR3 DNA is TGTGCTAGCAGCCCGCCGGGACAGGGGGCAGAGACCCAGTACTTC.

This clonotype was observed at least ten times. The chain couples TRBV7-3 to TRBJ2-3, with unresolved D. The CDR3 is 15 residues long. The germline V gene has CDR1 SGHTA and CDR2 FQGTGA. Deletions cut 1 base from V and 0 bases from J, with 8 bases between. In DNA, the CDR3 is TGTGCCAGCAGCTTAAGACCGGTTAGCACAGATACGCAGTATTTT. It specifies CASSLRPVSTDTQYF. Full variable domain (missing parts from reference TRBV7-3 and TRBJ2-3): GAGVSQTPSNKVTEKGKYVELRCDPISGHTALYWYRQSLGQGPEFLIYFQGTGAADDSGLPNDRFFAVRPEGSVSTLKIQRTERGDSAVYLCASSLRPVSTDTQYFGPGTRLTVL.

On this clonotype itself: It may be a read error: a sequence one base away is much more abundant. The gene calls are TRBV20-1 and TRBJ2-7; 9 bases agree with TRBD2. The CDR3 loop spans 14 amino acids. The junction had 5 bases not matched to a gene; V was cut back by 3 bases and J by 2 bases. Germline V gene lookup returns CDR1 DFQATT and CDR2 SNEGSKA (reference sequence). The CDR3 DNA is TGCAGTGCTAGTGCCGGCGGGAGGGCCTACGAGCAGTACTTC. The encoded protein is CSASAGGRAYEQYF.

The chain uses TRBV11-3 and TRBJ2-6, with TRBD2 as a possible D gene (6 bases). CDR3 size: 19 residues. Trimming cost V 0 bases and J 0 bases, with 15 bases left between them. Germline V gives CDR1 SGHNT, CDR2 YENEEA. The CDR3 sequence is CASSLDQGLPSSGANVLTF. In DNA, the CDR3 is TGTGCCAGCAGCTTAGACCAGGGACTCCCCAGCTCTGGGGCCAACGTCCTGACTTTC.

The rearrangement uses TRBV19 and TRBJ2-7; D perhaps matches TRBD2 (7 bases). CDR1 and CDR2 from the germline V gene are LNHDA and SQIVND (reference sequence). The germline V and J ends were trimmed by 7 bases and 2 bases, with 18 bases remaining between them. The CDR3 is 15 residues long. Here the CDR3 DNA reads TGTGCCAGTATGGGGGGGAGAGGGGGAGCCTACGAGCAGTACTTC. Amino acids: CASMGGRGGAYEQYF.

The gene calls are TRBV29-1 and TRBJ2-1; D gene ambiguous. Germline-derived CDR1 and CDR2 are SQVTM and ANQGSEA. Trimming pared 3 bases from V and 9 bases from J, leaving 12 bases between. The CDR3 length is 12 residues. Written as DNA, the CDR3 is TGCAGCGTTGATTTTGATGGGATTGAGCAGTTCTTC. This sequence encodes CSVDFDGIEQFF.

There are many counts of this clonotype. V gene TRBV6-2 or TRBV6-3 combines with J gene TRBJ2-7, with 11 bases that match TRBD2. There are 15 residues in the CDR3. The junction had 8 bases not matched to a gene; V was cut back by 5 bases and J by 5 bases. Germline values: CDR1 MNHEY, CDR2 SVGEGT. The DNA for the CDR3 is TGTGCCAGCAGTCACGGGGCTAGCGGGAGGCACGAGCAGTACTTC. Residues: CASSHGASGRHEQYF.

This clonotype was picked up many times. This chain links TRBV7-2 with TRBJ2-7; possibly TRBD2 for D (5 bases). Trimming stripped 1 base from V and 3 bases from J, with 10 bases between. This CDR3 region has 14 residues. CDR1 SGHTA and CDR2 FQGNSA come from the germline V gene. CDR3 sequence: CASSLGGNHYEQYF. The CDR3 DNA is TGTGCCAGCAGCTTAGGAGGGAATCACTACGAGCAGTACTTC.

The chain joins TRBV28 to TRBJ1-2; 10 bases line up with TRBD1. CDR1 is MDHEN, CDR2 SYDVKM, per germline. After removal of 7 bases from V and 5 bases from J, the junction contained 13 bases not matched to a gene. The CDR3 is 16 amino acids. The CDR3 is CASILPGTGAQYGYTF. In nucleotides, the CDR3 is TGTGCCAGCATTCTACCCGGGACAGGGGCCCAGTATGGCTACACCTTC.

This clonotype was recorded at least ten times. The chain is built from TRBV9 and TRBJ2-3; TRBD2 matches at 11 bases. V shed 4 bases, J shed 2 bases, and the junction held 6 bases outside the gene matches. The length of the CDR3 is 16 residues. Germline lookup yields CDR1 SGDLS and CDR2 YYNGEE. The chain's CDR3 is CASSPTSGSTTDTQYF. The CDR3 bases are TGTGCCAGCAGCCCTACTAGCGGGAGCACCACAGATACGCAGTATTTT.

This clonotype was seen ten or more times. The rearrangement uses TRBV20-1 and TRBJ2-7; D perhaps matches TRBD2 (7 bases). V lost 0 bases to trimming and J lost 1 base, with 13 bases between them. CDR3 size: 15 residues. The V gene's germline CDR1 is DFQATT and CDR2 SNEGSKA (reference sequence). The CDR3 here is CSARDRRGASYEQYF. The CDR3 nucleotides read TGCAGTGCTAGAGATAGACGGGGGGCATCCTACGAGCAGTACTTC.

This clonotype was seen at least ten times. The CDR3 DNA is TGTGCCAGCACAACTGGGGGGAGTGAGACCCAGTACTTC. As protein: CASTTGGSETQYF. The chain joins TRBV11-2 to TRBJ2-5; a possible D gene is TRBD2 (6 bases). The germline CDR1 and CDR2 sequences are SGHAT and FQNNGV. Trimming removed 7 bases at V and 5 bases at J, with 14 bases between. This CDR3 is built from 13 residues.

In its sample, this clonotype was seen many times. V and J are TRBV27 and TRBJ2-1; D is tentatively TRBD1 or TRBD2 (5 bases each). V dropped 5 bases and J dropped 4 bases, with 15 bases sitting between them. Germline CDR1 is MNHEY and CDR2 is SMNVEV (reference sequence). This CDR3 contains 15 residues. CDR3 sequence (DNA): TGTGCCAGCAGTCTGGCCAGGGAGATATACAATGAGCAGTTCTTC. Residues: CASSLAREIYNEQFF.

This clonotype was observed at least ten times. This chain joins TRBV25-1 and TRBJ2-3; 7 nucleotides align to TRBD1. Germline V lookup: CDR1 MGHDK, CDR2 SYGVNS. The CDR3 length is 16 residues. V lost 3 bases, J lost 3 bases, and 9 bases stayed unmatched. CDR3 bases: TGTGCCAGCAGTGAGGTGACAGGGTCGGGGACAGATACGCAGTATTTT. This gives the protein CASSEVTGSGTDTQYF. Supplemented by reference TRBV25-1 and TRBJ2-3, the full variable domain reads EADIYQTPRYLVIGTGKKITLECSQTMGHDKMYWYQQDPGMELHLIHYSYGVNSTEKGDLSSESTVSRIRTEHFPLTLESARPSHTSQYLCASSEVTGSGTDTQYFGPGTRLTVL.

About this clonotype: This may arise from a read error, as a much more abundant clone is one base away. No conserved phenylalanine or tryptophan ends this CDR3, so it is likely a read error. V is TRBV6-1 and J is TRBJ1-1; D perhaps matches TRBD1 (6 bases). CDR1 is MNHNS, CDR2 SASEGT, per germline. The CDR3 is made up of 15 amino acids. The V and J ends lost 7 bases and 1 base respectively, with 16 bases between them. CDR3 amino acids: CASTILGGGNTEAFL. DNA for the CDR3: TGTGCCAGCACCATATTAGGGGGGGGGAACACTGAAGCTTTCCTT.

At least ten counts were recorded for this clonotype. The chain joins TRBV28 to TRBJ1-1; tentatively, D is TRBD1 (5 bases). In germline, CDR1 is MDHEN, CDR2 SYDVKM. V dropped 6 bases and J dropped 3 bases, with 17 bases sitting between them. The CDR3 has 15 amino acids. The CDR3 nucleotides read TGTGCCAGCAGCTTACTCCAGGGTATCGACACTGAAGCTTTCTTT. Protein: CASSLLQGIDTEAFF.

This clonotype occurred many times. This sequence joins TRBV20-1 and TRBJ2-7; 7 positions match TRBD1. This CDR3 spans 13 amino acids. With V trimmed by 6 bases and J by 5 bases, 10 bases remained unmatched. The germline V gene encodes CDR1 DFQATT and CDR2 SNEGSKA (reference sequence). CDR3 coding DNA: TGCAGTGCGAGGGGGCTCGCGGCCCACGAGCAGTACTTC. Translating gives CSARGLAAHEQYF.

This clonotype was counted only a few times. The CDR3 nucleotides are TGTGCCAGCAGCTTGGGGACAGGGGGCAGTTCGGTTTATGGCTACACCTTC. This translates into CASSLGTGGSSVYGYTF. The J gene is TRBJ1-2, the V gene TRBV5-5, with 11 positions matching TRBD1. The CDR3 consists of 17 residues. V gave up 0 bases and J gave up 5 bases; unmatched junction bases: 9. Germline CDR1 reads SGHKS; CDR2 reads YYEKEE (reference sequence).

This clonotype has just one count. The CDR3 DNA sequence: TGCGCCAGCAGCCAAGAGGATGGCGGGAGGCCCAAGTTCTTC. Translation: CASSQEDGGRPKFF. The rearrangement uses TRBV4-3 and TRBJ2-1; 8 bases line up with TRBD2. Unmatched junction bases numbered 9, after V lost 0 bases and J lost 14 bases. Germline-derived CDR1 and CDR2 are LGHNA and YSLEER. CDR3 length: 14 residues.

Details on this clonotype: This clone may be a read error of a much larger clone one base away. The V call is TRBV29-1, the J call TRBJ2-5; D ambiguous. Per germline, CDR1 SQVTM and CDR2 ANQGSEA. This CDR3 region has 17 residues. Trimming removed 5 bases at V and 2 bases at J, with 24 bases between. This CDR3 reads CSVTGRLDLYTQETQYF. The CDR3 region has the DNA TGCAGCGTTACGGGCAGGCTGGACCTCTATACACAAGAGACCCAGTACTTC.

The sample holds many counts of this clonotype. The chain has TRBV7-9 and TRBJ2-5; D is unresolved. This CDR3 spans 14 amino acids. V was cut by 3 bases and J by 1 base, with 9 bases left in between. Germline V gives CDR1 SEHNR, CDR2 FQNEAQ (reference sequence). Here the CDR3 DNA reads TGTGCCAGCAGCTTCGTAACTATCCAAGAGACCCAGTACTTC. As protein: CASSFVTIQETQYF. Together with reference TRBV7-9 and TRBJ2-5, the CDR3 gives the full variable domain: DTGVSQNPRHKITKRGQNVTFRCDPISEHNRLYWYRQTLGQGPEFLTYFQNEAQLEKSRLLSDRFSAERPKGSFSTLEIQRTEQGDSAMYLCASSFVTIQETQYFGPGTRLLVL.

This clonotype was observed at least ten times. V usage is TRBV20-1 and J usage is TRBJ1-1, with D unresolved. This CDR3 has 16 amino acids. Germline V gives CDR1 DFQATT, CDR2 SNEGSKA (reference sequence). V gave up 3 bases and J gave up 1 base, with 18 bases separating them. CDR3 loop: CSASTQRTPGNTEAFF. For the CDR3, the DNA is TGCAGTGCTAGCACCCAAAGAACCCCTGGGAACACTGAAGCTTTCTTT.